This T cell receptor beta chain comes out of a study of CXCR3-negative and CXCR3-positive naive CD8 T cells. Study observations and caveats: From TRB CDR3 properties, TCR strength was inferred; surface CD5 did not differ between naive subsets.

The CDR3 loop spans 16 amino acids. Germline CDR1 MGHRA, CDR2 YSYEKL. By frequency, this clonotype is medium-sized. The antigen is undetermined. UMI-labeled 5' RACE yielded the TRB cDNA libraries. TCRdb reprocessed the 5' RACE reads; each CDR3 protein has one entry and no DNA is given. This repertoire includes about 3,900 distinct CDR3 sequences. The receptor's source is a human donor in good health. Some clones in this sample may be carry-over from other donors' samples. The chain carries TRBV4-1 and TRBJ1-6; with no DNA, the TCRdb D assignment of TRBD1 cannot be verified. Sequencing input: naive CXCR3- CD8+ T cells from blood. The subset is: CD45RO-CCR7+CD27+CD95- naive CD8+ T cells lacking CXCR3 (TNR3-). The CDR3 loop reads CASSQGPRTGTSPLHF.